This T cell receptor beta chain was sequenced in a study of OX40 agonist ivuxolimab in advanced cancers. Overall study context: At doses from 0.01 to 10 mg/kg, patients were given intravenous ivuxolimab every 2 weeks.

With baseline, cycle 4 day 1, and cycle 7 day 1 as timepoints, blood was sampled. For this clone: Antigen unknown.

Produced via immunoSEQ multiplex PCR; TCRdb's table is partial and in-frame only. This sample has around 15,000 clones, with around 77% found just once. Findings and limits, study-wide: CD4+ and CD8+ blood T cells expanded clonally by week 6 at 0.1 to 3.0 mg/kg.

The receptor comes from an adult with an advanced solid tumor such as melanoma, head and neck, liver or kidney cancer. Sample: CD4+ or CD8+ T cells sorted from blood, taken in a trial of the OX40 agonist ivuxolimab.

CDR3 bases: TGTGCCAGCAGCCAACCTGGAGGAGGGCAGAACTATGGCTACACCTTC. Its protein product is CASSQPGGGQNYGYTF. The V call is TRBV5-5, the J call TRBJ1-2; D uncertain. The V gene lost 4 bases and the J gene lost 2 bases, with 18 bases spanning the gap. This CDR3 comprises 16 residues. The germline V gene encodes CDR1 SGHKS and CDR2 YYEKEE (reference sequence).